This T cell receptor (beta chain) was found in a study of human T cells and chemical hapten exposure. Whole-study results and caveats: In the PT1 data, expanded TCR counts showed a positive correlation with patch test score. Controls had significantly fewer large CDR3 similarity clusters than were formed by expanded TCRs.

The library gave individual cDNA molecules unique molecular identifiers. TCRdb called the RACE reads again in MiXCR, with one record for every CDR3 protein. Of over 50,000 distinct CDR3 sequences detected, 9.5% to 12% appear once; the ten largest clones hold approximately 1.8%. The CDR3 is 15 residues long. Germline V lookup: CDR1 ENHRY, CDR2 SYGVKD. The V segment lost 5 bases and the J segment 5 bases; nucleotides outside the gene matches: 9. Time point of the sample: patch test 1, 2 weeks after DPC sensitization. Described treatment: therapeutic diphenylcyclopropenone sensitization with weekly scalp DPC. Sequencing started from total RNA isolated from unfractionated whole blood. This clonotype came up once. Its antigen is still unknown.

The TCR originated in a woman aged 35 to 49 with alopecia areata. Some clones in this sample may be carry-over from other donors' samples. This sample comprised whole blood, obtained in connection with sensitization to the hapten diphenylcyclopropenone (DPC). The chain recombines TRBV10-3 with TRBJ2-1; 7 nucleotides agree with TRBD2. The DNA of the CDR3 is TGTGCCATCAGTCCCAGCGGGGACCCCAACAATGAGCAGTTCTTC. It yields the protein CAISPSGDPNNEQFF.